The 9 T cell receptor beta chains reported below all come from one sample, sequenced in a study of blood T cell repertoires in COVID-19. The data were produced by immunoSEQ multiplex PCR, yet TCRdb's version contains in-frame clones alone and is incomplete. The repertoire includes 40,000 to 50,000 clones, approximately 87% of them detected once, and more than 15% sits in the top ten. Material for sequencing was peripheral blood. The receptor source for this set is a human donor in a cohort sampled during active COVID-19.

The V gene is TRBV9, the J gene TRBJ2-2; D might be TRBD2 (7 bases). V was cut by 3 bases and J by 6 bases, with 18 bases left in between. The length of the CDR3 is 16 residues. Per germline, CDR1 SGDLS and CDR2 YYNGEE. The CDR3 nucleotides read TGTGCCAGCAGCGGTGACGGGGGGCTGCTCGCCGGGGAGCTGTTTTTT. It is translated as CASSGDGGLLAGELFF. Variable domain in full (rest from reference TRBV9 and TRBJ2-2): DSGVTQTPKHLITATGQRVTLRCSPRSGDLSVYWYQQSLDQGLQFLIQYYNGEERAKGNILERFSAQQFPDLHSELNLSSLELGDSALYFCASSGDGGLLAGELFFGEGSRLTVL.

The CDR3 region is CASGSGFRETQYF. The CDR3 DNA follows: TGTGCCAGCGGGAGCGGGTTCAGGGAGACGCAGTATTTT. This chain connects TRBV6-6 to TRBJ2-3; D perhaps matches TRBD2 (6 bases). The CDR3 runs to 13 residues. Germline assignment: CDR1 MNHNY and CDR2 SVGAGI (reference sequence). The V end lost 8 bases, the J end lost 9 bases, and 18 bases lay between the germline ends.

This rearrangement joins TRBV19 to TRBJ1-3, with TRBD1 matching 8 bases. The germline gives CDR1 LNHDA, CDR2 SQIVND (reference sequence). The CDR3 covers 14 residues. Trimming removed 7 bases from V and 2 bases from J; junction bases left unmatched: 4. The CDR3: CASTTTGAGNTIYF. CDR3 nucleotides: TGTGCCAGTACCACGACAGGGGCTGGAAACACCATATATTTT. The full variable domain, in which reference TRBV19 and TRBJ1-3 provide the parts outside the CDR3, is DGGITQSPKYLFRKEGQNVTLSCEQNLNHDAMYWYRQDPGQGLRLIYYSQIVNDFQKGDIAEGYSVSREKKESFPLTVTSAQKNPTAFYLCASTTTGAGNTIYFGEGSWLTVV.

The table lists this clone with a few counts. This chain links TRBV7-3 with TRBJ1-5; the D gene is possibly TRBD1 (5 bases). Between the trimmed V and J ends, which lost 6 bases and 4 bases, there was a span of 10 bases. The CDR3 is made up of 13 amino acids. Germline V gene sequence: CDR1 SGHTA, CDR2 FQGTGA. The CDR3 DNA sequence: TGTGCCAGCAGGGTTGCAGGGAATCAGCCCCAGCATTTT. As protein: CASRVAGNQPQHF.

V and J are TRBV12-3 or TRBV12-4 and TRBJ2-7; D is uncertain. Trimming shortened V by 3 bases and J by 0 bases, and 6 bases separated the two germline ends. The CDR3 totals 13 residues. CDR3 amino acids: CASSFGSSYEQYF. CDR3 DNA sequence: TGTGCCAGCAGTTTTGGCAGCTCCTACGAGCAGTACTTC.

This chain uses TRBV7-9 with TRBJ2-7, with 9 bases identical to TRBD1. Germline V gene lookup returns CDR1 SEHNR and CDR2 FQNEAQ (reference sequence). V trimming: 5 bases; J trimming: 3 bases; junction bases outside the gene matches: 11. The CDR3 is 16 residues long. CDR3 in amino acids: CASSPAGQGYIYEQYF. The CDR3 DNA is TGTGCCAGCAGCCCCGCGGGACAGGGATACATCTACGAGCAGTACTTC.

The V gene is TRBV6-1, the J gene TRBJ1-6, with TRBD1 identical over 8 bases. The CDR3 is 17 amino acids. Trimming cost V 3 bases and J 5 bases; bases outside gene matches: 9. Looked up from germline, CDR1 is MNHNS and CDR2 is SASEGT. This CDR3 reads CASSEFQGAVDNSPLHF. CDR3 bases: TGTGCCAGCAGTGAGTTTCAGGGGGCTGTGGATAATTCACCCCTCCACTTT.

The J gene is TRBJ1-1, the V gene TRBV12-3 or TRBV12-4; D gene unclear. The CDR3 spans 13 residues. Trimming removed 6 bases at V and 0 bases at J, with 8 bases between. Here the CDR3 DNA reads TGTGCCAGCAGCCTAAAATTGAACACTGAAGCTTTCTTT. Encoded protein: CASSLKLNTEAFF.

The chain is built from TRBV27 and TRBJ2-1, with 13 bases aligning to TRBD2. CDR1 MNHEY and CDR2 SMNVEV come from the germline V gene (reference sequence). The CDR3 covers 16 residues. Trimming cost V 4 bases and J 5 bases; bases outside gene matches: 5. CDR3 nucleotide sequence: TGTGCCAGCAGTTCCCGACTAGCGGGAGGCCACAATGAGCAGTTCTTC. This gives the protein CASSSRLAGGHNEQFF.